This entry lists 17 T cell receptor beta chains sequenced from one sample in a study of T cell responses to AZD1222 COVID-19 vaccine (dated by TCRdb to about 2021). Taken with the paper, the label for time point translates to: about 28 days (+/-7) after the second vaccine dose. Library preparation used the immunoSEQ multiplex PCR assay. TCRdb carries this immuneACCESS record with in-frame sequences only. Its versions omit some clonotypes, under half of them owing to an unresolved V gene in the studies checked, with the rest unexplained. Within this sample are around 200,000 clones, with around 94% of them counted one time only. More than 1.5% of the sample rests with the top ten. Sample: peripheral blood, taken 28 days after the second AZD1222 dose. These receptors were obtained from an adult who received the AZD1222 COVID-19 vaccine.

In DNA, the CDR3 is TGTGCCAGCAGTTCGACTAGCGGGGTCCAGACCCAGTACTTC. Its protein product is CASSSTSGVQTQYF. J is TRBJ2-5 and V is TRBV6-2 or TRBV6-3; the match to TRBD2 covers 11 bases. CDR3 length equals 14 residues. V dropped 4 bases and J dropped 6; count of bases not matched to a gene: 4. Germline V gives CDR1 MNHEY, CDR2 SVGEGT.

This chain connects TRBV2 to TRBJ1-5, with 12 bases aligning to TRBD1. With V trimmed by 6 bases and J by 6 bases, 6 bases remained unmatched. Germline CDR1 is SNHLY and CDR2 is FYNNEI. The CDR3 is made up of 15 amino acids. The CDR3: CASRRDRGLGQPQHF. The DNA of the CDR3 is TGTGCCAGCAGACGGGACAGGGGGCTGGGTCAGCCCCAGCATTTT.

The chain has TRBV7-8 and TRBJ1-1; possible D gene TRBD1, 6 bases. The CDR3 has 12 amino acids. The ends were cut back, 5 bases at V and 9 bases at J, with 13 bases in the middle. Germline V gene sequence: CDR1 SGHVS, CDR2 FQNEAQ. CDR3 in DNA: TGTGCCAGCAGCCCCCGGACAGAGCAAGCTTTCTTT. Translated: CASSPRTEQAFF.

CDR3 protein: CASSEAGSYGYTF. The CDR3, as DNA: TGTGCCAGCAGTGAAGCTGGCAGCTATGGCTACACCTTC. The V and J genes are TRBV6-1 and TRBJ1-2; no clear D. Trimming removed 0 bases from V and 4 bases from J, with 6 bases in between. The CDR3 runs 13 residues. Germline loops: CDR1 MNHNS, CDR2 SASEGT.

The genes are TRBV7-9 and TRBJ2-7, with D uncertain. This CDR3 has 12 residues. V was pared by 1 base and J by 5 bases, with 6 bases between. Germline loops: CDR1 SEHNR, CDR2 FQNEAQ (reference sequence). The CDR3 protein is CASSLDTDEQYF. CDR3 sequence (DNA): TGTGCCAGCAGCTTAGACACTGACGAGCAGTACTTC.

V gene TRBV5-1 combines with J gene TRBJ1-4; 9 bases are a match to TRBD1. J gave up 4 bases and V 5 bases, and 6 bases lay outside the gene matches. From germline, CDR1 is SGHRS and CDR2 YFSETQ. This CDR3 region has 15 residues. The CDR3 DNA reads TGCGCCAGCAGATTGACAGGGGGTGGTAATGAAAAACTGTTTTTT. Translating it yields CASRLTGGGNEKLFF.

The chain is built from TRBV11-2 and TRBJ2-1; D unclear. V shed 2 bases and J shed 6 bases, with 11 bases lying between them. Germline CDR1 is SGHAT and CDR2 is FQNNGV. The CDR3 runs to 14 residues. For the CDR3, the DNA is TGTGCCAGCAGCTTACTGGTAACCCCCAATGAGCAGTTCTTC. Translated: CASSLLVTPNEQFF.

This sequence joins TRBV28 and TRBJ2-3, with 7 bases fitting TRBD2. Trimming removed 5 bases from V and 4 bases from J; junction bases left unmatched: 12. Germline-derived CDR1 and CDR2 are MDHEN and SYDVKM. The CDR3 has 16 amino acids. Here the CDR3 reads CASSGTSREWADTQYF. In DNA form, the CDR3 reads TGTGCCAGCAGTGGGACCTCGCGGGAGTGGGCAGATACGCAGTATTTT.

This chain links TRBV11-1 with TRBJ2-1; no definite D call. V was cut by 3 bases and J by 6 bases, with 3 bases left in between. CDR1 SGHAT and CDR2 FQDESV come from the germline V gene (reference sequence). This CDR3 has 11 amino acids. In nucleotides, the CDR3 is TGTGCCAGCAGCTTCCTCAATGAGCAGTTCTTC. This codes for CASSFLNEQFF.

The rearrangement links TRBV7-2 to TRBJ2-1; 8 bases fit TRBD2. The J segment lost 8 bases and the V segment lost 4 bases, leaving 7 bases of the junction unmatched. Germline V CDR1 and CDR2: SGHTA, FQGNSA. The CDR3 has 14 amino acids. The CDR3, as DNA: TGTGCCAGCAGCTCCCGGACTAGCAGCTATGAGCAGTTCTTC. Protein: CASSSRTSSYEQFF.

DNA for the CDR3: TGTGCCAGCAGGTGGTCTCAGCCCTCCGAGCAGTACTTC. Its protein is CASRWSQPSEQYF. The gene calls are TRBV28 and TRBJ2-7; no definite D call. From germline, CDR1 is MDHEN and CDR2 SYDVKM. The CDR3 length is 13 residues. V was cut by 6 bases and J by 6 bases, with 15 bases left in between.

This chain joins TRBV7-9 and TRBJ1-2, with D possibly TRBD1 on 6 matching bases. Trimming shortened V by 5 bases and J by 4 bases, and 17 bases separated the two germline ends. The CDR3 spans 15 residues. The germline CDR1 and CDR2 sequences are SEHNR and FQNEAQ (reference sequence). CDR3 bases: TGTGCCAGCAGCCTGCCGGGGCAGGGGCTCTATGGCTACACCTTC. It is translated as CASSLPGQGLYGYTF.

The chain employs TRBV27 and TRBJ2-1; no firm D call. The V end was cut by 1 base, the J end by 6 bases, with 4 bases between. CDR3 size: 12 residues. Germline V lookup: CDR1 MNHEY, CDR2 SMNVEV (reference sequence). CDR3 in DNA: TGTGCCAGCAGTTTATACGGCAATGAGCAGTTCTTC. Its translation: CASSLYGNEQFF.

The CDR3: CASSIDREGQPQHF. CDR3 bases: TGTGCCAGTAGTATAGACAGGGAAGGTCAGCCCCAGCATTTT. The chain combines TRBV19 with TRBJ1-5, with D possibly TRBD1 on 5 matching bases. CDR1 and CDR2 (germline): LNHDA, SQIVND (reference sequence). This CDR3 region has 14 residues. V shed 0 bases and J shed 6 bases, with 9 bases lying between them.

This clone has just one count. This chain connects TRBV7-3 to TRBJ1-1; TRBD1 aligns across 8 bases. CDR3 length equals 17 residues. In germline, CDR1 is SGHTA, CDR2 FQGTGA. V dropped 2 bases and J dropped 1; count of bases not matched to a gene: 9. DNA of the CDR3: TGTGCCAGCAGCTTATCCCCAGGGGGCTACCCGAACACTGAAGCTTTCTTT. Amino acids: CASSLSPGGYPNTEAFF.

The chain is built from TRBV15 and TRBJ2-3; 8 bases fit TRBD2. The CDR3 loop spans 14 amino acids. The germline V gene encodes CDR1 LNHNV and CDR2 YYDKDF (reference sequence). V dropped 9 bases and J dropped 2; count of bases not matched to a gene: 7. In DNA, the CDR3 is TGTGCCACATCACGGGAGGGGAACACAGATACGCAGTATTTT. Its protein product is CATSREGNTDTQYF.

The J gene is TRBJ1-1, the V gene TRBV18; no firm D call. Germline-derived CDR1 and CDR2 are KGHSH and LQKENI. The CDR3 is made up of 13 amino acids. Trimming cost V 2 bases and J 3 bases, with 7 bases left between them. In DNA form, the CDR3 reads TGTGCCAGCTCACCAATTTCCGACACTGAAGCTTTCTTT. Residues: CASSPISDTEAFF.